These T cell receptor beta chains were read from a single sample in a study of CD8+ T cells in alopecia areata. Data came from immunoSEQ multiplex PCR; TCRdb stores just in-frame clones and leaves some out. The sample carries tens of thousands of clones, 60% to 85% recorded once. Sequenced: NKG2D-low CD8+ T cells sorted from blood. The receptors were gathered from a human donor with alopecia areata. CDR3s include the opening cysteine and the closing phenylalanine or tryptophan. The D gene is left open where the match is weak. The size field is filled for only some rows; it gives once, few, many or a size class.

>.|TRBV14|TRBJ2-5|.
TGTGCCAGCAGCCCGCGGCCGGCCCAGTACTTC
CASSPRPAQYF
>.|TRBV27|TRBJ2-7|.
TGTGCCAGCAGCCTGACTGGGTTGTACGAGCAGTACTTC
CASSLTGLYEQYF
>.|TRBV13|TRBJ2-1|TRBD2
TGTGCCAGCAGCCCCGCCGGGACTAACAATGAGCAGTTCTTC
CASSPAGTNNEQFF
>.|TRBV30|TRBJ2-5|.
TGTGCCTGGAGACCGGGACAACAAGAGACCCAGTACTTC
CAWRPGQQETQYF
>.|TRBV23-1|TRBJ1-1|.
TGCGCCAGCAGTCAATCGGGGGGCACTGAAGCTTTCTTT
CASSQSGGTEAFF
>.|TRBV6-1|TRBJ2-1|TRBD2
TGTGCCAGCTGGGGCGGGAGCGTCCATGAGCAGTTCTTC
CASWGGSVHEQFF
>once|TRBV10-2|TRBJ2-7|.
TGCGCCAGCAGCGTAGCGTTCTCCTACGAGCAGTACTTC
CASSVAFSYEQYF
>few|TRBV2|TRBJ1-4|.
TGTGCCAGCAGTGGACCACAGGGAACTAATGAAAAACTGTTTTTT
CASSGPQGTNEKLFF
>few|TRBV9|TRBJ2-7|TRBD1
TGTGCCAGCAGCCTACAAACCGGGGACAGTGGAGAGCAGTACTTC
CASSLQTGDSGEQYF
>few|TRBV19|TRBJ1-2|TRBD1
TGTGCCAGTAGTGGACAGGACTTCTATGGCTACACCTTC
CASSGQDFYGYTF
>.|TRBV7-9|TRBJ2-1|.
TGTGCCAGCAGCGTACCCCCCTCCGGGGAGCATTACAATGAGCAGTTCTTC
CASSVPPSGEHYNEQFF
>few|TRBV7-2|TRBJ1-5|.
TGTGCCAGCAGAACCGGGACGGAGTATCAGCCCCAGCATTTT
CASRTGTEYQPQHF
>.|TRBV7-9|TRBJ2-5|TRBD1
TGTGCCAGCAGCCTCTCCGGGACAGGGGCCCACTTC
CASSLSGTGAHF
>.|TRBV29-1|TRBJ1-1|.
TGCAGCGCCGTTTGGGCGGGGAACACTGAAGCTTTCTTT
CSAVWAGNTEAFF
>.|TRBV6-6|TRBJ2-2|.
TGTGCCAGCAGTTACTTGACGGACACCGGGGAGCTGTTTTTT
CASSYLTDTGELFF
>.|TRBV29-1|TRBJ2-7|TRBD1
TGCAGCGTTGAGGGACAGGGCGAGGAGCAGTACTTC
CSVEGQGEEQYF
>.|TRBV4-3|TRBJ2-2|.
TGCGCCAGCAGCCATGAACCCCAGGGGTCGGTCGGGGAGCTGTTTTTT
CASSHEPQGSVGELFF
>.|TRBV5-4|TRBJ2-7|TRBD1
TGTGCCAGCAGCTTCAGGGACAGATACTACGAGCAGTACTTC
CASSFRDRYYEQYF
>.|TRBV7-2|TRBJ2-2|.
TGTGCCAGCAGCTACGGCCCAAACACCGGGGAGCTGTTTTTT
CASSYGPNTGELFF
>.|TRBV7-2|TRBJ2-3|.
TGTGCCAGCAGCTTAGTGCCGCCAGATACGCAGTATTTT
CASSLVPPDTQYF
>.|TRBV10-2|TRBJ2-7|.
TGCGCCAGCGGCCCAAACGAGCAGTACTTC
CASGPNEQYF
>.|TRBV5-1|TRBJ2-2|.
TGCGCCAGCACCCCCGAGAACACCGGGGAGCTGTTTTTT
CASTPENTGELFF
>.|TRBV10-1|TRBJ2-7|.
TGCGCCAGCAGTGGATTGAACCCAGCTAATACCTACGAGCAGTACTTC
CASSGLNPANTYEQYF
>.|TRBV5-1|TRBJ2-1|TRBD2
TGCGCCAGCAGGCCCGAGACTAGCAACAATGAGCAGTTCTTC
CASRPETSNNEQFF
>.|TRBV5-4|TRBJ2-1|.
TGTGCCAGCAGCTTGGCCCCGAACCATGAGCAGTTCTTC
CASSLAPNHEQFF
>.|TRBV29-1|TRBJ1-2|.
TGCAGCGTTGAAGTGACGGGGAACGACTATGGCTACACCTTC
CSVEVTGNDYGYTF
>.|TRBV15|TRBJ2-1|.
TGTGCCACCAAAGGACAGGGAGGGAGAAATGAGCAGTTCTTC
CATKGQGGRNEQFF
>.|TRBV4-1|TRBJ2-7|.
TGCGCCAGCAGCCAGGCTCAGGGGTACGAGCAGTACTTC
CASSQAQGYEQYF
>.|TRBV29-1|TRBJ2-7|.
TGCAGCGTTACCCAAACCGGGACCGGCGAGCAGTACTTC
CSVTQTGTGEQYF
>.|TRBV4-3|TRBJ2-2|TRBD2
TGCGCCAGCAGCCAAGAGTCGACACTAGCGGGGACCGGGGAGCTGTTTTTT
CASSQESTLAGTGELFF
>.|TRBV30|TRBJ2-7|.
TGTGCCTGGAGTTTGACGTCATTCTACGAGCAGTACTTC
CAWSLTSFYEQYF
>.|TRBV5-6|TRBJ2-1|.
TGTGCCAGCAGCTTTCCCAGGGTTGCTGAGCAGTTCTTC
CASSFPRVAEQFF
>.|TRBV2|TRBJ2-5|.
TGTGCCAGCAGTGGAAAGACCGGCGCCCAAGAGACCCAGTACTTC
CASSGKTGAQETQYF
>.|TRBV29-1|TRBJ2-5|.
TGCAGCGTTGGGACAGCAACTATCTCTACGGAGCAGTACTTC
CSVGTATISTEQYF